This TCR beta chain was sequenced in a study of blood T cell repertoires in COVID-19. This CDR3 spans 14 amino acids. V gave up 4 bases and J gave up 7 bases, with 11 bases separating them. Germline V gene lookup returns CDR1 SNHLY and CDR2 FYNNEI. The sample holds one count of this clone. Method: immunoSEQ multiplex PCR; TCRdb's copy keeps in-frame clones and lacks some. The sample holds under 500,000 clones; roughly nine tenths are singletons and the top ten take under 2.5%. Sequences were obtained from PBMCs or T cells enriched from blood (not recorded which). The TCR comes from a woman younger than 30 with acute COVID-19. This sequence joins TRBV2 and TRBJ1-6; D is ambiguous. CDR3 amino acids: CASSVGVGNSPLHF. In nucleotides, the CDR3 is TGTGCCAGCAGTGTCGGGGTTGGAAATTCACCCCTCCACTTT.